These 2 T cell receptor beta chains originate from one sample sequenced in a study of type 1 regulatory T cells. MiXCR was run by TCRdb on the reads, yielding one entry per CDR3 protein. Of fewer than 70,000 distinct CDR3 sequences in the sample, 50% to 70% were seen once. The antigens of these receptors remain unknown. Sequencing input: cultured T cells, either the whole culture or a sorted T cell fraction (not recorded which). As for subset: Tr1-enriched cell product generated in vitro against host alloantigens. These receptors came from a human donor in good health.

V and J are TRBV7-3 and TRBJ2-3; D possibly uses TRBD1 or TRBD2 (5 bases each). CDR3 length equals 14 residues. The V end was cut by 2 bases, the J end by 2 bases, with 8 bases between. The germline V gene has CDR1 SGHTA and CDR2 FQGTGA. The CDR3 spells CASSLRGDTDTQYF. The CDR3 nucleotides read TGTGCCAGCAGCTTACGAGGGGACACAGATACGCAGTATTTT.

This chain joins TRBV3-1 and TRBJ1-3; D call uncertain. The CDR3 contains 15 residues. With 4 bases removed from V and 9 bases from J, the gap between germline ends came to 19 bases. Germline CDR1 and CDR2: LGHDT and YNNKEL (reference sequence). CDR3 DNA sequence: TGTGCCAGCAGCCGACCCGGGCCCCAGGCCGGCACCATATATTTT. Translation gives CASSRPGPQAGTIYF.